Shown below are 13 T cell receptor beta chains from a single sample sequenced in a study of cytomegalovirus exposure and HLA in healthy donors. Generated by immunoSEQ multiplex PCR, the TCRdb table keeps only in-frame clones and is missing some. Among around 160,000 clones, roughly 84% were seen once, and the ten largest hold roughly 10%. Material: PBMCs. These receptors were collected from a man younger than 40 in good health and CMV-seropositive.

The V gene is TRBV27, the J gene TRBJ1-1; TRBD1 matches 7 bases. The CDR3 length is 14 residues. CDR1 and CDR2 from the germline V gene are MNHEY and SMNVEV (reference sequence). V shed 2 bases, J shed 2 bases, and the junction held 2 bases outside the gene matches. This CDR3 reads CASSLTGANTEAFF. The CDR3 region has the DNA TGTGCCAGCAGTTTAACAGGGGCTAACACTGAAGCTTTCTTT.

V gene TRBV6-6 combines with J gene TRBJ1-2, with TRBD1 identical over 9 bases. Germline V CDR1 and CDR2: MNHNY, SVGAGI (reference sequence). V shed 6 bases and J 6 bases; nucleotides not matched to a gene: 5. The CDR3 spans 13 residues. CDR3 amino acids: CASSYRGRDGYTF. CDR3 bases: TGTGCCAGCAGCTACAGGGGGCGGGATGGCTACACCTTC.

This rearrangement joins TRBV2 to TRBJ2-2; 9 nucleotides match TRBD1. Per the germline V gene, CDR1 is SNHLY and CDR2 is FYNNEI. The CDR3 is made up of 15 amino acids. With 6 bases clipped from V and 6 bases from J, the junction kept 8 bases outside the gene matches. The chain's CDR3 is CASRDRGLQAGELFF. CDR3 bases: TGTGCCAGCAGGGACAGGGGCCTTCAGGCCGGGGAGCTGTTTTTT.

The V and J genes are TRBV28 and TRBJ2-3, with 7 nucleotides matching TRBD2. This CDR3 has 17 residues. From germline, CDR1 is MDHEN and CDR2 SYDVKM. V gave up 5 bases and J gave up 3 bases; unmatched junction bases: 14. The CDR3 here is CASSPPEGGRRTDTQYF. The DNA of the CDR3 is TGTGCCAGCAGTCCCCCAGAGGGCGGGAGACGGACAGATACGCAGTATTTT.

The chain is built from TRBV5-1 and TRBJ2-7; 10 bases fit TRBD2. Per germline, CDR1 SGHRS and CDR2 YFSETQ. The CDR3 is 15 amino acids. V was pared by 0 bases and J by 4 bases, with 4 bases of the junction left unmatched. The CDR3 bases are TGCGCCAGCAGCTTGGACCTAGCGGGAGAGTACGAGCAGTACTTC. It codes for CASSLDLAGEYEQYF.

The chain recombines TRBV28 with TRBJ2-7; no clear D. Trimming took 6 bases from V and 0 from J, leaving 15 bases between them. The CDR3 is 15 amino acids. CDR1 is MDHEN, CDR2 SYDVKM, per germline. The CDR3 nucleotides read TGTGCCAGCAGCCCCCTCTTAGGAGACTCCTACGAGCAGTACTTC. It specifies CASSPLLGDSYEQYF.

V and J are TRBV6-1 and TRBJ2-3; TRBD2 agrees at 11 bases. CDR3 length equals 15 residues. With V trimmed by 6 bases and J by 4 bases, 6 bases remained unmatched. Per the germline V gene, CDR1 is MNHNS and CDR2 is SASEGT. CDR3 sequence (DNA): TGTGCCAGCAGCGGGACTAGCGGTTTATCAGATACGCAGTATTTT. It is translated as CASSGTSGLSDTQYF.

The rearrangement joins TRBV18 to TRBJ2-7, with TRBD1 matching over 10 bases. Germline values: CDR1 KGHSH, CDR2 LQKENI. V lost 2 bases, J lost 3 bases, and 4 bases stayed unmatched. The CDR3 is 15 residues long. Here the CDR3 DNA reads TGTGCCAGCTCACCAACCCGGGACAGGGGCTACGAGCAGTACTTC. Translating it yields CASSPTRDRGYEQYF.

This clone was counted many times. This chain joins TRBV30 and TRBJ1-3, with a tentative D call TRBD1 (5 bases). Trimming took 4 bases from V and 0 from J, leaving 16 bases between them. The CDR3 is made up of 16 amino acids. Germline V gene data show CDR1 as GTSNPN and CDR2 as SVGIG (reference sequence). The CDR3 loop is CAWTSKGPFSGNTIYF. The CDR3 DNA sequence: TGTGCCTGGACTTCCAAGGGGCCCTTCTCTGGAAACACCATATATTTT.

The CDR3 here is CASSEAGYGYTF. The CDR3 DNA reads TGCGCCAGCAGTGAGGCTGGCTATGGCTACACCTTC. The chain uses TRBV4-3 and TRBJ1-2; D gene unclear. The CDR3 is 12 amino acids. The germline V gene has CDR1 LGHNA and CDR2 YSLEER. V was cut by 6 bases and J by 4 bases, with 9 bases left in between.

The chain is built from TRBV6-5 and TRBJ2-2; D perhaps matches TRBD2 (7 bases). Germline values: CDR1 MNHEY, CDR2 SVGAGI. The germline V and J ends were trimmed by 6 bases and 5 bases, with 16 bases remaining between them. The CDR3 sequence is 15 residues long. The CDR3, as DNA: TGTGCCAGCAGAAGGGGGGGGATGATTACCGGGGAGCTGTTTTTT. Encoded protein: CASRRGGMITGELFF.

Notes on this clone: An end of the junction does not agree with germline; a read error may underlie this. The rearrangement joins TRBV6-5 to TRBJ1-3; TRBD1 might be the D (5 bases). Germline-derived CDR1 and CDR2 are MNHEY and SVGAGI. This CDR3 has 11 residues. The CDR3 loop is CATSKGYTIYF. As DNA, the CDR3 is TGTGCCACCAGTAAGGGGTACACCATATATTTT.

V and J are TRBV30 and TRBJ1-5, with D unresolved. Germline CDR1 reads GTSNPN; CDR2 reads SVGIG (reference sequence). The CDR3 contains 13 residues. V gave up 2 bases and J gave up 5 bases, with 10 bases separating them. The CDR3 nucleotides read TGTGCCTGGAGTTGGCAGAAAGATCAGCCCCAGCATTTT. Its translation: CAWSWQKDQPQHF.